The 22 T cell receptor beta chains below come from one sample, sequenced in a study of blood T cell repertoires in COVID-19. Method: immunoSEQ multiplex PCR; TCRdb's copy keeps in-frame clones and lacks some. The data show roughly 200,000 clones, around 83% seen once. Sequencing was performed on peripheral blood. The source of these receptors is a human donor in a cohort sampled during active COVID-19.

DNA of the CDR3: TGCGCCAGCAGCCATACCCCCACAGGGGCCGAAAAACTGTTTTTT. Translating gives CASSHTPTGAEKLFF. The chain uses TRBV4-3 and TRBJ1-4; 7 nucleotides match TRBD1. After removal of 3 bases from V and 8 bases from J, the junction contained 9 bases not matched to a gene. The CDR3 spans 15 residues. CDR1 is LGHNA and CDR2 is YSLEER in the germline V gene.

This chain joins TRBV4-3 and TRBJ1-2, with a possible D match to TRBD1 (6 bases). The germline CDR1 and CDR2 sequences are LGHNA and YSLEER. V dropped 1 base and J dropped 5 bases, with 20 bases sitting between them. This CDR3 is built from 17 residues. CDR3 sequence: CASSQAIPGQKIYGYTF. The CDR3 bases are TGCGCCAGCAGCCAAGCGATACCGGGACAAAAAATATATGGCTACACCTTC.

V usage is TRBV3-1 (or the pseudogene TRBV3-2) and J usage is TRBJ1-2; D perhaps matches TRBD1 (6 bases). Trimming shortened V by 3 bases and J by 8 bases, and 13 bases separated the two germline ends. Germline lookup yields CDR1 LGHDT and CDR2 YNNKEL (reference sequence). The CDR3 contains 13 residues. CDR3 in DNA: TGTGCCAGCAGCCACGGGGGGGCGGGAGGCTACACCTTC. Protein product: CASSHGGAGGYTF.

The V call is TRBV18, the J call TRBJ1-4; a possible D gene is TRBD1 (6 bases). The germline V and J ends were trimmed by 4 bases and 1 base, with 13 bases remaining between them. The CDR3 is 16 residues long. In germline, CDR1 is KGHSH, CDR2 LQKENI. CDR3 sequence reads: CASSRNPGQTNEKLFF. CDR3 coding DNA: TGTGCCAGCTCACGTAATCCGGGACAAACTAATGAAAAACTGTTTTTT.

The rearrangement links TRBV10-3 to TRBJ2-5, with 10 bases identical to TRBD2. Germline V gives CDR1 ENHRY, CDR2 SYGVKD. The CDR3 extends over 15 amino acids. After removal of 3 bases from V and 5 bases from J, the junction contained 6 bases not matched to a gene. CDR3 bases: TGTGCCATCAGTGACCCACTAGCGGGGCAGGAGACCCAGTACTTC. Its protein is CAISDPLAGQETQYF.

J is TRBJ1-3 and V is TRBV19; TRBD1 aligns across 7 bases. The CDR3 length is 15 residues. Germline V gene lookup returns CDR1 LNHDA and CDR2 SQIVND (reference sequence). V dropped 3 bases and J dropped 4; count of bases not matched to a gene: 6. The CDR3 DNA sequence: TGTGCCAGTAGTATTCAGGGGGGCGGCGGAAACACCATATATTTT. Its translation: CASSIQGGGGNTIYF.

This chain uses TRBV7-9 with TRBJ1-4; D not resolved. The germline CDR1 and CDR2 sequences are SEHNR and FQNEAQ (reference sequence). The ends were cut back, 5 bases at V and 0 bases at J, with 10 bases in the middle. CDR3 length: 15 amino acids. CDR3 loop: CASSPEGSTNEKLFF. In nucleotides, the CDR3 is TGTGCCAGCAGCCCCGAGGGATCAACTAATGAAAAACTGTTTTTT.

The genes are TRBV7-6 and TRBJ2-3, with 13 bases aligning to TRBD2. Germline assignment: CDR1 SGHVS and CDR2 FNYEAQ. The CDR3 totals 16 residues. The ends lost 5 bases at V and 3 bases at J; junction bases unmatched: 5. In DNA, the CDR3 is TGTGCCAGCAGCCTCGGACTAGCGGGAGCAACAGATACGCAGTATTTT. Its translation is CASSLGLAGATDTQYF. The entire variable domain, with the rest obtained from reference TRBV7-6 and TRBJ2-3, is as follows: GAGVSQSPRYKVTKRGQDVALRCDPISGHVSLYWYRQALGQGPEFLTYFNYEAQQDKSGLPNDRFSAERPEGSISTLTIQRTEQRDSAMYRCASSLGLAGATDTQYFGPGTRLTVL.

The rearrangement links TRBV15 to TRBJ1-5; weak D call: TRBD1 (5 bases). Germline V gene sequence: CDR1 LNHNV, CDR2 YYDKDF (reference sequence). CDR3 length: 15 amino acids. V lost 3 bases to trimming and J lost 0 bases, with 9 bases between them. CDR3 bases: TGTGCCACCAGCAGCGACAGTTATAGCAATCAGCCCCAGCATTTT. It yields the protein CATSSDSYSNQPQHF.

This clone was detected only a few times. CDR3 in amino acids: CSVRSANSQGNEQYF. CDR3 in DNA: TGCAGCGTTCGCAGCGCCAATTCCCAGGGCAACGAGCAGTACTTC. The chain uses TRBV29-1 and TRBJ2-7; perhaps TRBD1 as D (5 bases). The CDR3 totals 15 residues. Germline CDR1 reads SQVTM; CDR2 reads ANQGSEA. Trimming removed 5 bases from V and 5 bases from J, with 22 bases in between.

This chain uses TRBV7-2 with TRBJ2-7; unclear D gene. The CDR3 is 13 residues long. Germline V gene sequence: CDR1 SGHTA, CDR2 FQGNSA. V shed 2 bases and J shed 3 bases, with 8 bases lying between them. The CDR3 protein is CASSLKADYEQYF. CDR3 in DNA: TGTGCCAGCAGCTTAAAGGCGGACTACGAGCAGTACTTC.

The CDR3 nucleotides are TGTGCCAGCAGCTTAGCCGGGACTGAAGCTTTCTTT. Its protein is CASSLAGTEAFF. This sequence joins TRBV11-2 and TRBJ1-1; D is uncertain. Trimming took off 1 base at V and 5 bases at J, with 5 bases between the two ends. This CDR3 is 12 amino acids long. Germline assignment: CDR1 SGHAT and CDR2 FQNNGV.

This chain joins TRBV5-1 and TRBJ1-3; possibly TRBD1 for D (6 bases). V dropped 4 bases and J dropped 0 bases, with 11 bases sitting between them. The CDR3 is made up of 15 amino acids. CDR1 SGHRS and CDR2 YFSETQ come from the germline V gene. The CDR3 region is CASSPDRSSGNTIYF. Written as DNA, the CDR3 is TGCGCCAGCAGCCCCGACAGGAGCTCTGGAAACACCATATATTTT.

The chain combines TRBV7-8 with TRBJ1-2; tentative D call: TRBD1 (6 bases). The length of the CDR3 is 12 residues. V gave up 3 bases and J gave up 9 bases, with 11 bases separating them. Germline V gene data show CDR1 as SGHVS and CDR2 as FQNEAQ. The CDR3 here is CASSFGGRSYTF. The CDR3 nucleotides are TGTGCCAGCAGCTTTGGGGGCCGGAGCTACACCTTC.

This sequence joins TRBV9 and TRBJ1-5; D is perhaps TRBD1 (6 bases). The CDR3 has 15 residues. Germline-derived CDR1 and CDR2 are SGDLS and YYNGEE. Trimming took off 0 bases at V and 8 bases at J, with 15 bases between the two ends. In DNA, the CDR3 is TGTGCCAGCAGCGTAGCTGGCAGGGGCCAAGAGCCCCAGCATTTT. Translating gives CASSVAGRGQEPQHF.

This clone appeared a single time. This chain connects TRBV27 to TRBJ2-1, with a weak D call TRBD1 (6 bases). The germline V gene encodes CDR1 MNHEY and CDR2 SMNVEV (reference sequence). V lost 3 bases and J 5 bases, leaving 14 bases between the germline ends. The CDR3 extends over 15 amino acids. CDR3 residues: CASSFGQNVNNEQFF. DNA of the CDR3: TGTGCCAGCAGTTTCGGACAGAACGTCAACAATGAGCAGTTCTTC.

This clone has a single count. The V gene is TRBV7-3, the J gene TRBJ2-6; TRBD1 agrees at 7 bases. The CDR3 length is 17 residues. With V trimmed by 2 bases and J by 1 base, 5 bases remained unmatched. Germline V gene sequence: CDR1 SGHTA, CDR2 FQGTGA. As DNA, the CDR3 is TGTGCCAGCAGCTTATGGGCAGGGGGATCTGGGGCCAACGTCCTGACTTTC. Translation gives CASSLWAGGSGANVLTF.

The rearrangement uses TRBV19 and TRBJ1-5, with D maybe TRBD1 (5 bases). The CDR3 covers 16 residues. Germline V gives CDR1 LNHDA, CDR2 SQIVND (reference sequence). Between the trimmed V and J ends, which lost 3 bases and 3 bases, there was a span of 15 bases. The CDR3, as DNA: TGTGCCAGTAGTATCCGGGAGAGGGGTTACAATCAGCCCCAGCATTTT. It encodes CASSIRERGYNQPQHF.

A few counts support this clone. V usage is TRBV11-3 and J usage is TRBJ2-1; D unresolved. V was pared by 6 bases and J by 7 bases, with 10 bases between. The CDR3 runs 12 residues. Looked up from germline, CDR1 is SGHNT and CDR2 is YENEEA. CDR3 sequence reads: CASSLTRNEQFF. In DNA, the CDR3 is TGTGCCAGCAGTCTCACGCGAAATGAGCAGTTCTTC.

The chain carries TRBV24-1 and TRBJ2-5; unclear D gene. The CDR3 totals 13 residues. The V gene's germline CDR1 is KGHDR and CDR2 SFDVKD. V lost 3 bases to trimming and J lost 5 bases, with 9 bases between them. In DNA form, the CDR3 reads TGTGCCACCAGTGATACCCCACAGGAGACCCAGTACTTC. Its protein is CATSDTPQETQYF.

The chain joins TRBV5-1 to TRBJ1-6; TRBD1 might be the D (5 bases). The V gene lost 0 bases and the J gene lost 6 bases, with 10 bases spanning the gap. CDR3 size: 15 residues. Germline values: CDR1 SGHRS, CDR2 YFSETQ. DNA of the CDR3: TGCGCCAGCAGCTTGGACCAGGGTGTTAATTCACCCCTCCACTTT. It encodes CASSLDQGVNSPLHF.

The chain carries TRBV28 and TRBJ1-5, with 8 nucleotides matching TRBD1. Germline V gene lookup returns CDR1 MDHEN and CDR2 SYDVKM. V shed 5 bases and J 5 bases; nucleotides not matched to a gene: 8. This CDR3 spans 15 amino acids. As DNA, the CDR3 is TGTGCCAGCAGTACCCCGACAGGGGCCTATCAGCCCCAGCATTTT. Encoded protein: CASSTPTGAYQPQHF.